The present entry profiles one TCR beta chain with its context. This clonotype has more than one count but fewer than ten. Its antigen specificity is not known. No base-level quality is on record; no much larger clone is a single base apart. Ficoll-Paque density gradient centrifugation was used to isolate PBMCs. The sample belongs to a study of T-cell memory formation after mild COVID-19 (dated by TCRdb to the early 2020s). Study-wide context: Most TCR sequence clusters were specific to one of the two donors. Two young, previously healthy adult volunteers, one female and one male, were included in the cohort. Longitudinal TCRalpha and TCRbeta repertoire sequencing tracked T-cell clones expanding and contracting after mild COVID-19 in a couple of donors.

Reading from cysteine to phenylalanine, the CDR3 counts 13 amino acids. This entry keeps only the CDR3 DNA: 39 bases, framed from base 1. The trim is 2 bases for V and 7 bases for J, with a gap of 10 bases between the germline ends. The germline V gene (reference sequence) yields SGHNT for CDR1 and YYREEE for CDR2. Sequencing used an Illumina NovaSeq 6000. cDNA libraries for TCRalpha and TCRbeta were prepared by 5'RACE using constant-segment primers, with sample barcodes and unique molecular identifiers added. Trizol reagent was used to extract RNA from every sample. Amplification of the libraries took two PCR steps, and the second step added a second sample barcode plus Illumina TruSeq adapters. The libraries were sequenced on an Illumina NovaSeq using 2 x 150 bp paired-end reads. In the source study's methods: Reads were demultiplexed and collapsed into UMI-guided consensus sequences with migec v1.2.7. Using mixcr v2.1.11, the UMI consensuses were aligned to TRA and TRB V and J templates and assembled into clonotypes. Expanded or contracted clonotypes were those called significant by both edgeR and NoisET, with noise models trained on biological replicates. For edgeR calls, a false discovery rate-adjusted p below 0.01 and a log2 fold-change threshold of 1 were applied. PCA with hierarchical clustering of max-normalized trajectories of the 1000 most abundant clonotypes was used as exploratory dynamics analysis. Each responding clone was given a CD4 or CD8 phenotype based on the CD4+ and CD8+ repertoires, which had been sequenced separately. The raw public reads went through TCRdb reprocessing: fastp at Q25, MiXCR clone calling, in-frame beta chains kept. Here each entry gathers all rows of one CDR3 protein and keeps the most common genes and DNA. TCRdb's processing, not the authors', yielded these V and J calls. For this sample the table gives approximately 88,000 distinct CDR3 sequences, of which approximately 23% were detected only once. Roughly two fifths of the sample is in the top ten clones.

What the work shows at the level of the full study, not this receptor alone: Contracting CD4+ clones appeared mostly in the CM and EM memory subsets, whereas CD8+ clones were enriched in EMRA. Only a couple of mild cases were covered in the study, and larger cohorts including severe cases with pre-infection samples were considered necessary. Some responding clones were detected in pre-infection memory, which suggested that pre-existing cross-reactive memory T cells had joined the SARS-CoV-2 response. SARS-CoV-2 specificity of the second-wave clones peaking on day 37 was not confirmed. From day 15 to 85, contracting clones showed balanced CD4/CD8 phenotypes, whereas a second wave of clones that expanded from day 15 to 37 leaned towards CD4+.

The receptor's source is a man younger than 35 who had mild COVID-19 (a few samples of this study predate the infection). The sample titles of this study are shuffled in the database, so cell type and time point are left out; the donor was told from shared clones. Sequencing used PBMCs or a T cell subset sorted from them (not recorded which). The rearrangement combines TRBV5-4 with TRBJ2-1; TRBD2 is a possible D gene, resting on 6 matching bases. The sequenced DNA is TGTGCCAGCAGCTTCGGGGGTTTGAATGAGCAGTTCTTC. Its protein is CASSFGGLNEQFF. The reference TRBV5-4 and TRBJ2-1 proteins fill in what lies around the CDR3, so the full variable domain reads ETGVTQSPTHLIKTRGQQVTLRCSSQSGHNTVSWYQQALGQGPQFIFQYYREEENGRGNFPPRFSGLQFPNYSSELNVNALELDDSALYLCASSFGGLNEQFFGPGTRLTVL.